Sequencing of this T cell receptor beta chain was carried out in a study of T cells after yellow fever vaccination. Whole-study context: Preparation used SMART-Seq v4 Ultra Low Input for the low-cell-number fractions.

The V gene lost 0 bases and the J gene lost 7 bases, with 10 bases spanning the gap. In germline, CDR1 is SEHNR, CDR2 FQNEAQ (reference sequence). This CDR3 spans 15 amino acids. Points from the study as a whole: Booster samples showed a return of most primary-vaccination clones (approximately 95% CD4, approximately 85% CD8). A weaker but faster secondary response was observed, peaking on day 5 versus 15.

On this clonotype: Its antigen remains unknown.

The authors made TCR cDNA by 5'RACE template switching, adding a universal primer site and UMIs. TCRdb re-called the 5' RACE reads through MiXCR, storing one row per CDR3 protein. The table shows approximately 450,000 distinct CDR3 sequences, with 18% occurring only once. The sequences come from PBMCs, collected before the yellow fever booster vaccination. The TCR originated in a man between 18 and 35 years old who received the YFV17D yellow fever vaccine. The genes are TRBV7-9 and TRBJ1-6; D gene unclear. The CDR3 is CASSLASGVNSPLHF. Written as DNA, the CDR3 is TGTGCCAGCAGCTTAGCATCAGGTGTCAATTCACCCCTCCACTTT.